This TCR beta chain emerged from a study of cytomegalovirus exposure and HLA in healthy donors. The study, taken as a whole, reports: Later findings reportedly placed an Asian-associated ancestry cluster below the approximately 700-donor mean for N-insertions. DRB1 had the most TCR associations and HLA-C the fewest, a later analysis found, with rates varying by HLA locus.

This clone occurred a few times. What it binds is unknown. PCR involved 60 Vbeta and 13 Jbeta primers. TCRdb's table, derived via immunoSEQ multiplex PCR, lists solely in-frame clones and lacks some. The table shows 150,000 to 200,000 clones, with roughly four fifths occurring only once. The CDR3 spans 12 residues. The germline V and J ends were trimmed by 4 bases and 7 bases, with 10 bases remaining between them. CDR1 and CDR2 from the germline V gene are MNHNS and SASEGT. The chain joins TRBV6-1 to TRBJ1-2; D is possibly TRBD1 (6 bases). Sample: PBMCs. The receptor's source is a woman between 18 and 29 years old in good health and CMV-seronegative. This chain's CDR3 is CASSARTVGYTF. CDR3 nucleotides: TGTGCCAGCAGTGCCAGGACAGTTGGCTACACCTTC.